This T cell receptor beta chain was recorded in a study of cytomegalovirus exposure and HLA in healthy donors. Findings and caveats of the study: Per a prior analysis, the majority of TCR beta V segments were productive roughly 87% or roughly 30% of the time.

Both 60 Vbeta primers and 13 Jbeta primers went into the PCR. The data were produced by immunoSEQ multiplex PCR, yet TCRdb's version contains in-frame clones alone and is incomplete. Of roughly 100,000 clones in the sample, 75% to 85% were seen once. CDR1 is LNHDA and CDR2 is SQIVND in the germline V gene (reference sequence). Between the trimmed V and J ends, which lost 10 bases and 8 bases, there was a span of 15 bases. CDR3 length: 12 amino acids. Points on this clone: Its matching antigen is unknown.

Sequencing used PBMCs. V gene TRBV19 combines with J gene TRBJ2-1, with no clear D. The receptor comes from a young woman in good health and CMV-seropositive. The DNA for the CDR3 is TGTGCCACCCGCCGAGGCCATGATGAGCAGTTCTTC. This codes for CATRRGHDEQFF.